These T cell receptor beta chains were read from a single sample in a study of post-analysis software for immune sequencing data. TCRdb independently ran MiXCR on the PCR reads; one entry per CDR3 protein. The data hold 150,000 or so distinct CDR3 sequences, with under 40% observed a single time. Material: blood, obtained after autologous hematopoietic stem cell transplantation. The receptors derive from a girl between 10 and 17 years old with multiple sclerosis. The CDR3 runs from the conserved cysteine through the conserved F or W. The order of the fields is D gene, J gene, V gene, CDR3 length, clone size, CDR3 DNA, CDR3 protein. The D gene is left open where the match is weak. Only part of the rows carry a size: once, few, many, or a class if the clone is expanded.

d_gene: -
j_gene: TRBJ2-3
v_gene: TRBV20-1
len: 13
abundance: many
CDR3nt: TGCAGCTTAAGAGACAGTTTGACAGATACGCAGTATTTT
CDR3aa: CSLRDSLTDTQYF

d_gene: -
j_gene: TRBJ1-2
v_gene: TRBV5-1
len: 14
abundance: once
CDR3nt: TGCGCCAGCAGCCCGGACCTAGGGGACTATGGCTACACCTTC
CDR3aa: CASSPDLGDYGYTF

d_gene: -
j_gene: TRBJ1-1
v_gene: TRBV5-1
len: 13
abundance: -
CDR3nt: TGCGCCAGCAGCCCCGGTACGAACACTGAAGCTTTCTTT
CDR3aa: CASSPGTNTEAFF

d_gene: -
j_gene: TRBJ2-5
v_gene: TRBV5-1
len: 14
abundance: -
CDR3nt: TGCGCCAGCAGCCTCCTGGGACTGCAAGAGACCCAGTACTTC
CDR3aa: CASSLLGLQETQYF

d_gene: TRBD1
j_gene: TRBJ2-7
v_gene: TRBV6-5
len: 16
abundance: -
CDR3nt: TGTGCCAGCAGCTCGGGACAGGTCAGTCGACCCTACGAGCAGTACTTC
CDR3aa: CASSSGQVSRPYEQYF

d_gene: TRBD2
j_gene: TRBJ2-7
v_gene: TRBV7-8
len: 14
abundance: -
CDR3nt: TGTGCCAGCACCCACTTACTAGCGTACTACGAGCAGTACTTC
CDR3aa: CASTHLLAYYEQYF

d_gene: TRBD1
j_gene: TRBJ2-7
v_gene: TRBV12-3/TRBV12-4
len: 13
abundance: few
CDR3nt: TGTGCCAGCAGGGACAGGTCCTCCTACGAGCAGTACTTC
CDR3aa: CASRDRSSYEQYF

d_gene: TRBD1
j_gene: TRBJ1-1
v_gene: TRBV12-3/TRBV12-4
len: 16
abundance: few
CDR3nt: TGTGCCAGCAGTTTGGGGATGGGGACAGGCCCAAAGGAAGCTTTCTTT
CDR3aa: CASSLGMGTGPKEAFF

d_gene: -
j_gene: TRBJ2-7
v_gene: TRBV6-2/TRBV6-3
len: 14
abundance: few
CDR3nt: TGTGCCAGCAGTTCCCGGACCTTTCCCTACGAGCAGTACTTC
CDR3aa: CASSSRTFPYEQYF

d_gene: TRBD2
j_gene: TRBJ2-3
v_gene: TRBV9
len: 16
abundance: -
CDR3nt: TGTGCCAGCAGCGCTACCCACGGGAGGGCCACAGATACGCAGTATTTT
CDR3aa: CASSATHGRATDTQYF

d_gene: -
j_gene: TRBJ2-7
v_gene: TRBV6-2/TRBV6-3
len: 18
abundance: -
CDR3nt: TGTGCCAGCAGTTACCCCGGACTCCTCCGTTTGGGCTCCTACGAGCAGTACTTC
CDR3aa: CASSYPGLLRLGSYEQYF

d_gene: TRBD2
j_gene: TRBJ2-1
v_gene: TRBV27
len: 17
abundance: few
CDR3nt: TGTGCCAGCAGTTTGCCCGGACTAGCGGACTCCTACAATGAGCAGTTCTTC
CDR3aa: CASSLPGLADSYNEQFF

d_gene: TRBD2
j_gene: TRBJ2-3
v_gene: TRBV5-5
len: 12
abundance: -
CDR3nt: TGTGCCAGCAGCTTGTTAGGGAGGGCTTGGTATTTT
CDR3aa: CASSLLGRAWYF

d_gene: TRBD2
j_gene: TRBJ2-7
v_gene: TRBV5-1
len: 15
abundance: few
CDR3nt: TGCGCCAGCAGCTTGGCCGGGACTAGGTCTGACGAGCAGTACTTC
CDR3aa: CASSLAGTRSDEQYF

d_gene: TRBD1
j_gene: TRBJ2-7
v_gene: TRBV29-1
len: 13
abundance: many
CDR3nt: TGCAGCGTTGGGTCAGTCGCAGGGGGCGAGCAGTACTTC
CDR3aa: CSVGSVAGGEQYF

d_gene: TRBD1
j_gene: TRBJ1-4
v_gene: TRBV15
len: 17
abundance: few
CDR3nt: TGTGCCACCAGCAGGCGGGGGACAGATGCAACTAATGAAAAACTGTTTTTT
CDR3aa: CATSRRGTDATNEKLFF

d_gene: -
j_gene: TRBJ2-1
v_gene: TRBV29-1
len: 14
abundance: few
CDR3nt: TGCAGCGTTCGACGGGGGACGGGACACAATGAGCAGTTCTTC
CDR3aa: CSVRRGTGHNEQFF

d_gene: -
j_gene: TRBJ2-4
v_gene: TRBV2
len: 14
abundance: -
CDR3nt: TGTGCCAGCAGTGAAACTGGGGCTAGAAACATTCAGTACTTC
CDR3aa: CASSETGARNIQYF

d_gene: -
j_gene: TRBJ2-5
v_gene: TRBV14
len: 12
abundance: few
CDR3nt: TGTGCCAGCAGCCCGATCCGGGGCACCCAGTACTTC
CDR3aa: CASSPIRGTQYF

d_gene: -
j_gene: TRBJ2-4
v_gene: TRBV5-5
len: 17
abundance: -
CDR3nt: TGTGCCAGCAGCTTGGAGGGGGTTGGGGGTCCCAAAAACATTCAGTACTTC
CDR3aa: CASSLEGVGGPKNIQYF

d_gene: TRBD2
j_gene: TRBJ2-7
v_gene: TRBV5-1
len: 15
abundance: -
CDR3nt: TGCGCCAGCAGCTCCGGGACTAGCGGTTACTACGAGCAGTACTTC
CDR3aa: CASSSGTSGYYEQYF

d_gene: TRBD1
j_gene: TRBJ1-2
v_gene: TRBV28
len: 13
abundance: -
CDR3nt: TGTGCCAGCAGTTTGGTCAGGGGGAACGGCTACACCTTC
CDR3aa: CASSLVRGNGYTF

d_gene: -
j_gene: TRBJ2-5
v_gene: TRBV5-1
len: 15
abundance: many
CDR3nt: TGCGCCAGCAGCTTCGCGGGGATCGGGATGGAGACCCAGTACTTC
CDR3aa: CASSFAGIGMETQYF

d_gene: -
j_gene: TRBJ2-2
v_gene: TRBV12-3/TRBV12-4
len: 14
abundance: -
CDR3nt: TGTGCCAGCAGGCCCTTATCGAACACCGGGGAGCTGTTTTTT
CDR3aa: CASRPLSNTGELFF

d_gene: -
j_gene: TRBJ1-1
v_gene: TRBV5-1
len: 15
abundance: -
CDR3nt: TGCGCCAGCAGCAAACTATTCGACATGAACACTGAAGCTTTCTTT
CDR3aa: CASSKLFDMNTEAFF

d_gene: TRBD2
j_gene: TRBJ2-1
v_gene: TRBV7-2
len: 18
abundance: -
CDR3nt: TGTGCCAGCAGCGTACTAGCGGGAGGCCCGGGGTCCTACAATGAGCAGTTCTTC
CDR3aa: CASSVLAGGPGSYNEQFF

d_gene: -
j_gene: TRBJ2-5
v_gene: TRBV13
len: 15
abundance: -
CDR3nt: TGTGCCAGCAGCTACCCGGCCGTGGACGGGGAGACCCAGTACTTC
CDR3aa: CASSYPAVDGETQYF

d_gene: TRBD1
j_gene: TRBJ2-3
v_gene: TRBV20-1
len: 14
abundance: -
CDR3nt: TGCAGTGCTTTTACAGGGGATGGCACAGATACGCAGTATTTT
CDR3aa: CSAFTGDGTDTQYF

d_gene: -
j_gene: TRBJ2-1
v_gene: TRBV29-1
len: 11
abundance: many
CDR3nt: TGCAGCGCCCTTGGCTGGTATGAGCAGTTCTTC
CDR3aa: CSALGWYEQFF

d_gene: -
j_gene: TRBJ1-3
v_gene: TRBV20-1
len: 16
abundance: -
CDR3nt: TGCAGTGCTAGGCAGGGCGGGTTAGGCTCTGGAAACACCATATATTTT
CDR3aa: CSARQGGLGSGNTIYF

d_gene: TRBD2
j_gene: TRBJ2-7
v_gene: TRBV4-3
len: 14
abundance: few
CDR3nt: TGCGCCAGCAGCCAGTCGCGGGAGAGCTACGAGCAGTACTTC
CDR3aa: CASSQSRESYEQYF

d_gene: -
j_gene: TRBJ1-1
v_gene: TRBV5-1
len: 15
abundance: -
CDR3nt: TGCGCCAGCAGCTTGCAGTCAGCACCGAACACTGAAGCTTTCTTT
CDR3aa: CASSLQSAPNTEAFF

d_gene: -
j_gene: TRBJ2-7
v_gene: TRBV7-8
len: 17
abundance: few
CDR3nt: TGTGCCAGCAGCTTAGGTACTGCGGGTAAGAGCTCCTACGAGCAGTACTTC
CDR3aa: CASSLGTAGKSSYEQYF

d_gene: TRBD1
j_gene: TRBJ2-7
v_gene: TRBV7-3
len: 16
abundance: few
CDR3nt: TGTGCCAGCAGCCCCCCCGGGACAGGCGCCTCCTACGAGCAGTACTTC
CDR3aa: CASSPPGTGASYEQYF

d_gene: TRBD2
j_gene: TRBJ2-1
v_gene: TRBV20-1
len: 19
abundance: medium-sized
CDR3nt: TGCAGTGCTCCCCCCGCCGGACTAGCGGGAATCTTGGTTAGTAATGAGCAGTTCTTC
CDR3aa: CSAPPAGLAGILVSNEQFF

d_gene: -
j_gene: TRBJ1-4
v_gene: TRBV5-1
len: 14
abundance: -
CDR3nt: TGCGCCAGCAGCTTGTCCGACAGTACAGAAAAACTGTTTTTT
CDR3aa: CASSLSDSTEKLFF

d_gene: TRBD2
j_gene: TRBJ2-1
v_gene: TRBV6-6
len: 14
abundance: once
CDR3nt: TGTGCCAGCAAAAGCGGGACTTATCACAATAAGCAGTTCTTC
CDR3aa: CASKSGTYHNKQFF

d_gene: TRBD2
j_gene: TRBJ2-5
v_gene: TRBV4-2
len: 16
abundance: few
CDR3nt: TGTGCCAGCAGCCAAGGGCGGGAGGGCCGCCAAGAGACCCAGTACTTC
CDR3aa: CASSQGREGRQETQYF

d_gene: -
j_gene: TRBJ1-5
v_gene: TRBV24-1
len: 15
abundance: -
CDR3nt: TGTGCCAACCAATCGCGGTCCCTCGAACAATCAGCCCAGCATTTT
CDR3aa: CANQSRSLEQSAQHF

d_gene: -
j_gene: TRBJ1-1
v_gene: TRBV20-1
len: 13
abundance: once
CDR3nt: TGCAGTGCTAGGGGCGCCGGGGGGACTGAAGCTTTCTTT
CDR3aa: CSARGAGGTEAFF

d_gene: TRBD2
j_gene: TRBJ2-3
v_gene: TRBV4-1
len: 15
abundance: medium-sized
CDR3nt: TGCGCCAGCAGCCACTGGGAGGGAAGCACAGATACGCAGTATTTT
CDR3aa: CASSHWEGSTDTQYF

d_gene: -
j_gene: TRBJ2-7
v_gene: TRBV12-3/TRBV12-4
len: 13
abundance: once
CDR3nt: TGTGCCAGCAGTTTAGGCAGATACAATGAGCAGTACTTC
CDR3aa: CASSLGRYNEQYF

d_gene: TRBD2
j_gene: TRBJ2-5
v_gene: TRBV28
len: 15
abundance: -
CDR3nt: TGTGCCAGCCGTGCGCAACTAGCGGGGTCGGAGACCCAGTACTTC
CDR3aa: CASRAQLAGSETQYF

d_gene: TRBD2
j_gene: TRBJ2-1
v_gene: TRBV20-1
len: 17
abundance: -
CDR3nt: TGCAGTGCTAGGGCTAGCGGGAGACACCACTCCTACAATGAGCAGTTCTTC
CDR3aa: CSARASGRHHSYNEQFF

d_gene: TRBD1
j_gene: TRBJ2-6
v_gene: TRBV7-2
len: 19
abundance: -
CDR3nt: TGTGCCAGCAGCCGATGGACAGGAGGACAGGGGGCTGGGGCCAACGTCCGGACTTTC
CDR3aa: CASSRWTGGQGAGANVRTF